A selection of T cell receptor beta chains follows, all from one sample in a study of post-analysis software for immune sequencing data. TCRdb re-derived calls from the PCR reads in MiXCR, one entry per CDR3 protein. The data contain some 690,000 distinct CDR3 sequences, 30% of them singletons. Sequencing used blood. The source is a girl under 18 with multiple sclerosis. Each CDR3 is given with its conserved first and last residue. A D gene is named only where the DNA matches it firmly. Clone size appears in some rows only: once, few, many, or a class for an expanded clone.

TRBV7-2	TRBJ2-4	-	-	CASSSDRSHIQYF	TGTGCCAGCAGCTCGGACAGAAGTCACATTCAGTACTTC
TRBV10-3	TRBJ2-2	-	-	CAIRGKDTGELFF	TGTGCCATCAGAGGGAAAGATACCGGGGAGCTGTTTTTT
TRBV7-2	TRBJ2-6	-	-	CASSSGAAGANVLTF	TGTGCCAGCAGCTCAGGGGCGGCCGGGGCCAACGTCCTGACTTTC
TRBV7-2	TRBJ1-4	-	few	CASSSGQNEKLFF	TGTGCCAGCAGCTCGGGGCAAAATGAAAAACTGTTTTTT
TRBV5-1	TRBJ2-3	-	-	CASSLVWTDTQYF	TGCGCCAGCAGCTTGGTTTGGACAGATACGCAGTATTTT
TRBV10-3	TRBJ2-1	TRBD2	-	CAISESAPGLAEQFF	TGTGCCATCAGTGAGTCGGCACCGGGACTAGCGGAGCAGTTCTTC
TRBV6-6	TRBJ1-1	-	few	CASTLGPLNAEAFF	TGTGCCAGCACCCTGGGACCGCTAAACGCTGAAGCTTTCTTT
TRBV5-6	TRBJ2-1	-	-	CASSLGGAYDEQFF	TGTGCCAGCAGCTTGGGGGGGGCGTACGATGAGCAGTTCTTC
TRBV18	TRBJ2-7	TRBD1	-	CASSLRTGSGAGSYEQYF	TGTGCCAGCTCACTACGGACAGGAAGCGGCGCGGGCTCCTACGAGCAGTACTTC
TRBV7-8	TRBJ1-6	-	few	CASSLVTGNSPLHF	TGTGCCAGCAGCTTAGTCACAGGGAATTCACCCCTCCACTTT
TRBV20-1	TRBJ2-1	TRBD2	many	CSARASGWRDEQFF	TGCAGTGCTAGAGCTAGCGGGTGGCGAGATGAGCAGTTCTTC
TRBV27	TRBJ2-7	-	-	CASSLSARRSYEQYF	TGTGCCAGCAGTTTATCGGCGAGGCGCTCCTACGAGCAGTACTTC
TRBV6-6	TRBJ2-4	-	-	CASSQGRAEAKNIQYF	TGTGCCAGCAGTCAGGGACGGGCGGAAGCCAAAAACATTCAGTACTTC
TRBV20-1	TRBJ2-5	TRBD2	once	CSAESGNYQETQYF	TGCAGTGCTGAGAGCGGGAACTACCAAGAGACCCAGTACTTC
TRBV29-1	TRBJ2-3	TRBD1	many	CSVDGQGADDTQYF	TGCAGCGTTGACGGGCAGGGGGCCGACGATACGCAGTATTTT
TRBV18	TRBJ2-7	TRBD1	few	CASSLGLTGAEQYF	TGTGCCAGCTCACTAGGCTTGACAGGGGCCGAGCAGTACTTC
TRBV5-1	TRBJ2-7	-	-	CASSLAPFSEQYF	TGCGCCAGCAGCTTGGCCCCCTTTTCCGAGCAGTACTTC
TRBV20-1	TRBJ1-5	-	few	CSASWQVRNSNQPQHF	TGCAGTGCTAGTTGGCAGGTCCGGAACAGCAATCAGCCCCAGCATTTT
TRBV6-5	TRBJ1-2	-	-	CASRPHVAGTGYTF	TGTGCCAGCAGACCACACGTTGCAGGAACCGGCTACACCTTC
TRBV20-1	TRBJ2-1	TRBD2	-	CSARSGRASGEQFF	TGCAGTGCTAGAAGCGGGAGGGCCAGCGGCGAGCAGTTCTTC
TRBV6-6	TRBJ2-4	TRBD2	-	CASISGANIQYF	TGTGCCAGCATTAGCGGGGCAAACATTCAGTACTTC
TRBV7-9	TRBJ2-7	TRBD1	-	CASSNAGTGGYEQYF	TGTGCCAGCAGCAATGCCGGGACAGGGGGCTACGAGCAGTACTTC
TRBV6-1	TRBJ2-2	TRBD1	few	CASPRVGGDTGELFF	TGTGCCAGCCCTAGGGTAGGGGGCGACACCGGGGAGCTGTTTTTT
TRBV2	TRBJ1-1	-	-	CASSDRVGYTEAFF	TGTGCCAGCAGTGACAGGGTTGGGTACACTGAAGCTTTCTTT
TRBV3-1	TRBJ2-3	TRBD1	-	CASSQAGQITDTQYF	TGTGCCAGCAGCCAAGCGGGACAGATCACAGATACGCAGTATTTT
TRBV20-1	TRBJ1-5	-	-	CSVSRGSGNQPQHF	TGCAGTGTCAGTCGGGGGAGTGGCAATCAGCCCCAGCATTTT
TRBV7-2	TRBJ2-3	TRBD2	many	CASSSGRAVWADTQYF	TGTGCCAGTTCTAGCGGGAGGGCCGTTTGGGCAGATACGCAGTATTTT
TRBV20-1	TRBJ2-1	-	-	CSARDGVKTIYNEQFF	TGCAGTGCTAGAGATGGAGTCAAAACTATCTACAATGAGCAGTTCTTC
TRBV7-9	TRBJ1-2	TRBD1	many	CASSPTGDGYTF	TGTGCCAGCAGTCCGACAGGGGATGGCTACACCTTC
TRBV6-5	TRBJ2-7	-	few	CASSLWIRASSYEQYF	TGTGCCAGCAGTCTTTGGATAAGGGCCTCCTCCTACGAGCAGTACTTC
TRBV7-9	TRBJ2-5	-	-	CASSRRGLLDQETQYF	TGTGCCAGCAGCCGCAGAGGACTCCTCGACCAAGAGACCCAGTACTTC
TRBV4-2	TRBJ2-4	TRBD2	many	CASSQDLLAGNIQYF	TGTGCCAGCAGCCAAGATCTTCTAGCGGGGAACATTCAGTACTTC
TRBV29-1	TRBJ2-1	TRBD2	few	CSVPSGLAGVEQFF	TGCAGCGTCCCCAGTGGGCTAGCGGGAGTTGAGCAGTTCTTC
TRBV18	TRBJ2-5	TRBD1	-	CASSSGQGRQETQYF	TGTGCCAGCTCGTCGGGACAGGGACGACAAGAGACCCAGTACTTC
TRBV30	TRBJ2-3	-	-	CAWSPSGRAIDTQYF	TGTGCCTGGAGTCCCTCGGGCCGGGCCATAGATACGCAGTATTTT
TRBV7-2	TRBJ2-1	TRBD2	few	CASSAPGSGGNSYNEQFF	TGTGCCAGCAGCGCGCCGGGAAGCGGGGGCAACTCCTACAATGAGCAGTTCTTC
TRBV5-1	TRBJ2-3	TRBD1	-	CASSSDRVRDTQYF	TGCGCCAGCAGCTCGGACAGGGTTCGAGATACGCAGTATTTT
TRBV24-1	TRBJ1-2	-	-	CATSGAADYGYTF	TGTGCCACCAGTGGTGCGGCAGACTATGGCTACACCTTC
TRBV6-1	TRBJ1-1	-	-	CASSDGLGDTEAFF	TGTGCCAGCAGTGACGGGCTGGGGGACACTGAAGCTTTCTTT
TRBV28	TRBJ1-4	-	-	CASSHPNEKLFF	TGTGCCAGCAGTCACCCGAATGAAAAACTGTTTTTT
TRBV9	TRBJ1-1	-	once	CASRPAPHWDAFF	TGTGCCAGCAGGCCGGCCCCTCACTGGGACGCTTTCTTT
TRBV24-1	TRBJ1-1	TRBD1	-	CATSEGQGRGNTEAFF	TGTGCCACCAGCGAGGGACAGGGGAGGGGGAACACTGAAGCTTTCTTT
TRBV2	TRBJ2-1	TRBD1	few	CASTSRTGGNGQFF	TGTGCCAGCACCTCAAGGACAGGGGGAAATGGGCAGTTCTTC
TRBV6-1	TRBJ2-7	-	-	CASSEQGTYYEQYF	TGTGCCAGCAGTGAACAGGGGACCTACTACGAGCAGTACTTC
TRBV27	TRBJ2-1	-	-	CASVRGVGPYNEQFF	TGTGCCTCCGTAAGGGGAGTAGGGCCCTACAATGAGCAGTTCTTC
TRBV7-2	TRBJ2-3	-	few	CASSKTGGPGDTQYF	TGTGCCAGCAGTAAGACGGGGGGCCCGGGGGATACGCAGTATTTT
TRBV24-1	TRBJ2-3	-	-	CATSDRASPSTDTQYF	TGTGCCACCAGTGATAGGGCTAGCCCTAGCACAGATACGCAGTATTTT
TRBV4-1	TRBJ1-3	-	-	CASSQGQARDTIYF	TGCGCCAGCAGCCAAGGGCAGGCCCGGGACACCATATATTTT
TRBV7-2	TRBJ1-5	-	-	CASSLASGDQPQHF	TGTGCCAGCAGCTTAGCAAGCGGGGATCAGCCCCAGCATTTT
TRBV9	TRBJ1-2	TRBD1	-	CASSGTGGSGYGYTF	TGTGCCAGCAGCGGCACAGGGGGCAGTGGCTATGGCTACACCTTC
TRBV20-1	TRBJ1-3	-	-	CSARDGQGRNTIYF	TGCAGTGCTAGAGACGGGCAGGGGAGAAACACCATATATTTT
TRBV15	TRBJ2-7	-	-	CATSAGRSYEQYF	TGTGCCACCAGCGCGGGACGGAGCTACGAGCAGTACTTC
TRBV28	TRBJ1-1	-	once	CASRGGHIKAEAFF	TGTGCCAGCAGGGGGGGACACATCAAGGCTGAAGCTTTCTTT
TRBV10-3	TRBJ1-5	-	-	CAISWDSNQPQHF	TGTGCCATCAGCTGGGACAGCAATCAGCCCCAGCATTTT
TRBV18	TRBJ2-3	TRBD1	many	CASSPGQGLADTQYF	TGTGCCAGCTCACCAGGACAGGGTTTGGCAGATACGCAGTATTTT
TRBV6-5	TRBJ2-6	-	few	CASSYSRSLSGANVLTF	TGTGCCAGCAGTTACTCGAGGAGCCTGTCTGGGGCCAACGTCCTGACTTTC
TRBV20-1	TRBJ1-4	-	-	CSADTTPPRSHEKLFF	TGCAGTGCTGACACCACGCCCCCGCGGAGCCATGAAAAACTGTTTTTT
TRBV3-1	TRBJ2-5	-	-	CASSQAGVREQYF	TGTGCCAGCAGCCAAGCGGGAGTACGGGAGCAGTACTTC
TRBV28	TRBJ2-4	-	few	CASSLTTWGVDIQYF	TGTGCCAGCAGTTTAACGACCTGGGGGGTGGACATTCAGTACTTC
TRBV5-1	TRBJ2-3	TRBD1	-	CASRDRPASTDTQYF	TGCGCCAGCAGGGACAGGCCCGCTAGCACAGATACGCAGTATTTT